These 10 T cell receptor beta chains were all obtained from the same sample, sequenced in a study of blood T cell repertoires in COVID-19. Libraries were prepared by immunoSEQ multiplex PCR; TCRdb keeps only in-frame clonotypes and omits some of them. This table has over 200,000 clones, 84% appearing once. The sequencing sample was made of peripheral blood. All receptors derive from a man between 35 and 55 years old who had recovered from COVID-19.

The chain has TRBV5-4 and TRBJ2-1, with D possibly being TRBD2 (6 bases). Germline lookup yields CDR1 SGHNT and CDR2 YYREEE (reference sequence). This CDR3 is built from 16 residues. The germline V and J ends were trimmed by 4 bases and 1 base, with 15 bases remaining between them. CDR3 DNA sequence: TGTGCCAGCAGCCCTCGCGGGGACTTATCCTACAATGAGCAGTTCTTC. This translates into CASSPRGDLSYNEQFF. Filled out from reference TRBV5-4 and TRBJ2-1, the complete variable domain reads ETGVTQSPTHLIKTRGQQVTLRCSSQSGHNTVSWYQQALGQGPQFIFQYYREEENGRGNFPPRFSGLQFPNYSSELNVNALELDDSALYLCASSPRGDLSYNEQFFGPGTRLTVL.

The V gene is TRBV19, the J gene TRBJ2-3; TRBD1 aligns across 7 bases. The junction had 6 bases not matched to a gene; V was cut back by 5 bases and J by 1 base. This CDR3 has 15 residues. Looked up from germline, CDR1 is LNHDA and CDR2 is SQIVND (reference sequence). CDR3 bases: TGTGCCAGTAGTGGGGACAGAGGGGGCACAGATACGCAGTATTTT. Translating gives CASSGDRGGTDTQYF.

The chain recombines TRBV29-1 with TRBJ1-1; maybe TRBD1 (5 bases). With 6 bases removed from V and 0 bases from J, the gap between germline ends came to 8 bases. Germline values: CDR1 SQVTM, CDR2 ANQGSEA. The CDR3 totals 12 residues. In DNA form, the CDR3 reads TGCAGCGTGGGGGGAGTGAACACTGAAGCTTTCTTT. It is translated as CSVGGVNTEAFF.

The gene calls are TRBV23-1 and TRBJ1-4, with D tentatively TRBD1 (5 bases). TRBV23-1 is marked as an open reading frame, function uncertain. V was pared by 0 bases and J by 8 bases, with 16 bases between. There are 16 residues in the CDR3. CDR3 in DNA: TGCGCCAGCAGTCAATCCTCGATGGGGGGTGGCGAAAAACTGTTTTTT. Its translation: CASSQSSMGGGEKLFF.

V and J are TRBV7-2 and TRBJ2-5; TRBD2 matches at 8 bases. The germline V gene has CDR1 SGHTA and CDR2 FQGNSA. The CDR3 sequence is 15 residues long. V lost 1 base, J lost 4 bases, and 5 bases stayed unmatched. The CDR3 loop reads CASSLGGREAETQYF. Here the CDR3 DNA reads TGTGCCAGCAGCTTAGGAGGGCGGGAGGCAGAGACCCAGTACTTC. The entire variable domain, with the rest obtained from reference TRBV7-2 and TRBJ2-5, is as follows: GAGVSQSPSNKVTEKGKDVELRCDPISGHTALYWYRQSLGQGLEFLIYFQGNSAPDKSGLPSDRFSAERTGGSVSTLTIQRTQQEDSAVYLCASSLGGREAETQYFGPGTRLLVL.

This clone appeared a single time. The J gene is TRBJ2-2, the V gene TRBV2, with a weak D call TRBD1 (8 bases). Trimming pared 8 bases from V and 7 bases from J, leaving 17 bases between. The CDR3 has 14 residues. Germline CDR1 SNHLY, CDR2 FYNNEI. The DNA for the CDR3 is TGTGCCAGCCGACCACAGGGGGGGAGCGGGGAGCTGTTTTTT. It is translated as CASRPQGGSGELFF.

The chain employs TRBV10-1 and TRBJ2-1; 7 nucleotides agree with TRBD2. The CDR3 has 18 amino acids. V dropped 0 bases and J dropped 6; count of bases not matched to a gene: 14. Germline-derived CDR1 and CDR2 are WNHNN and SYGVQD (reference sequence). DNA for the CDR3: TGCGCCAGCAGTGAGTCGATTCTAGCGGACACATCAGGCAATGAGCAGTTCTTC. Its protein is CASSESILADTSGNEQFF.

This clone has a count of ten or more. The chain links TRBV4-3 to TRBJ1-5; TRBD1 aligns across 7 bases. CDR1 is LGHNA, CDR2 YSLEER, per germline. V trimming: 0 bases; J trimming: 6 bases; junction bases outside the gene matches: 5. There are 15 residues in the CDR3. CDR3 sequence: CASSQDHRGGQPQHF. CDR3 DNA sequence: TGCGCCAGCAGCCAAGATCACAGGGGAGGTCAGCCCCAGCATTTT.

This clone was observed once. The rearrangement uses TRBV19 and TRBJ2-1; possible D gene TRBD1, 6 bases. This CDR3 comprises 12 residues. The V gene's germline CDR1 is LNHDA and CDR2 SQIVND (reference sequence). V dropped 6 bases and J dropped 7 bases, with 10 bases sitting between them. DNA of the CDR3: TGTGCCAGTAGGGACAGCTTAAATGAGCAGTTCTTC. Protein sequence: CASRDSLNEQFF.

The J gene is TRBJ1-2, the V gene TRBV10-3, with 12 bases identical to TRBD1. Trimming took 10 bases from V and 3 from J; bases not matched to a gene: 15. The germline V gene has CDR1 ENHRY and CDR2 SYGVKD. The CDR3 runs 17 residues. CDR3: CATTKGQGAPRDYGYTF. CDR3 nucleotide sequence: TGTGCCACAACGAAGGGACAGGGGGCACCAAGGGACTATGGCTACACCTTC.